The 19 T cell receptor beta chains below were found in one sample sequenced in a study of T cell changes during pregnancy in multiple sclerosis. The table came from immunoSEQ multiplex PCR; TCRdb's copy has only in-frame clones and leaves some out. The table shows roughly 100,000 clones, with about 90% occurring only once. This sample comprised peripheral blood, obtained after pregnancy. These receptors were collected from a female donor with multiple sclerosis, enrolled in a pregnancy study.

V usage is TRBV7-9 and J usage is TRBJ2-7, with TRBD2 as a possible D gene (7 bases). Germline CDR1 and CDR2: SEHNR and FQNEAQ (reference sequence). This CDR3 comprises 13 residues. The V end was cut by 5 bases, the J end by 7 bases, with 15 bases between. CDR3 coding DNA: TGTGCCAGCAGCATCTTGGGGGGGCTTGAGCAGTACTTC. This gives the protein CASSILGGLEQYF.

This rearrangement joins TRBV7-6 to TRBJ2-5; maybe TRBD2 (5 bases). Trimming pared 1 base from V and 5 bases from J, leaving 17 bases between. The CDR3 totals 16 residues. Germline loops: CDR1 SGHVS, CDR2 FNYEAQ. The CDR3 loop reads CASSLVREGVGETQYF. The CDR3 DNA reads as TGTGCCAGCAGCTTAGTCAGAGAGGGCGTGGGCGAGACCCAGTACTTC.

The rearrangement links TRBV7-3 to TRBJ1-1; D uncertain. V dropped 3 bases and J dropped 5 bases, with 10 bases sitting between them. The length of the CDR3 is 13 residues. The germline gives CDR1 SGHTA, CDR2 FQGTGA. CDR3 protein: CASSLSRETEAFF. DNA for the CDR3: TGTGCCAGCAGCTTGTCCCGAGAAACTGAAGCTTTCTTT.

The chain couples TRBV4-3 to TRBJ2-7, with TRBD1 matching over 9 bases. Trimming removed 3 bases from V and 0 bases from J; junction bases left unmatched: 9. CDR3 length: 17 residues. Germline CDR1 LGHNA, CDR2 YSLEER. The CDR3 reads CASSQDKGQGTSYEQYF. As DNA, the CDR3 is TGCGCCAGCAGCCAGGACAAAGGACAGGGGACCTCCTACGAGCAGTACTTC.

This clone is judged medium-sized. The chain joins TRBV9 to TRBJ2-1; D is possibly TRBD1 (5 bases). CDR1 and CDR2 (germline): SGDLS, YYNGEE. This CDR3 is built from 16 residues. V was shortened by 3 bases and J by 2 bases, with 15 bases between the two germline ends. DNA for the CDR3: TGTGCCAGCAGCGGATTCGGGTGGGGCCCCTACAATGAGCAGTTCTTC. Protein product: CASSGFGWGPYNEQFF.

CDR3: CASSLRRGGAYNEQFF. CDR3 nucleotides: TGTGCCAGCAGCTTACGTCGCGGGGGGGCCTACAATGAGCAGTTCTTC. The chain links TRBV7-6 to TRBJ2-1; TRBD2 matches at 9 bases. Germline V gene sequence: CDR1 SGHVS, CDR2 FNYEAQ. Trimming cost V 2 bases and J 2 bases; bases outside gene matches: 4. The CDR3 has 16 residues. The full variable domain, rest sourced from reference TRBV7-6 and TRBJ2-1, is GAGVSQSPRYKVTKRGQDVALRCDPISGHVSLYWYRQALGQGPEFLTYFNYEAQQDKSGLPNDRFSAERPEGSISTLTIQRTEQRDSAMYRCASSLRRGGAYNEQFFGPGTRLTVL.

The chain has TRBV5-1 and TRBJ2-7, with a weak D call TRBD1 (6 bases). The germline gives CDR1 SGHRS, CDR2 YFSETQ. The V and J ends lost 4 bases and 2 bases respectively, with 16 bases between them. CDR3 length: 15 residues. The chain's CDR3 is CASSANRDPPYEQYF. CDR3 bases: TGCGCCAGCAGCGCGAACAGGGATCCCCCCTACGAGCAGTACTTC. Supplemented by reference TRBV5-1 and TRBJ2-7, the full variable domain reads KAGVTQTPRYLIKTRGQQVTLSCSPISGHRSVSWYQQTPGQGLQFLFEYFSETQRNKGNFPGRFSGRQFSNSRSEMNVSTLELGDSALYLCASSANRDPPYEQYFGPGTRLTVT.

The chain recombines TRBV7-9 with TRBJ2-7, with 9 bases lining up with TRBD1. V was pared by 4 bases and J by 3 bases, with 4 bases of the junction left unmatched. The CDR3 runs to 14 residues. Germline CDR1 is SEHNR and CDR2 is FQNEAQ (reference sequence). Here the CDR3 DNA reads TGTGCCAGCAGCTCTCGGGACAGGGACTACGAGCAGTACTTC. Its translation: CASSSRDRDYEQYF.

This clone was found once. The J gene is TRBJ2-2, the V gene TRBV12-5; no definite D call. This CDR3 has 13 amino acids. The V gene lost 4 bases and the J gene lost 7 bases, with 10 bases spanning the gap. In germline, CDR1 is LGHNT, CDR2 FRNRAP. CDR3 residues: CASGSPLYGELFF. The CDR3, as DNA: TGTGCTAGTGGTTCCCCCCTGTACGGGGAGCTGTTTTTT.

This CDR3 reads CASSFSGNTEAFF. In DNA form, the CDR3 reads TGCGCCAGCAGCTTCAGCGGGAACACTGAAGCTTTCTTT. This rearrangement joins TRBV5-1 to TRBJ1-1; D unresolved. Trimming stripped 2 bases from V and 1 base from J, with 6 bases between. This CDR3 comprises 13 residues. CDR1 is SGHRS, CDR2 YFSETQ, per germline.

The rearrangement joins TRBV6-6 to TRBJ1-4; D is ambiguous. Trimming cost V 0 bases and J 8 bases, with 16 bases left between them. The CDR3 loop spans 16 amino acids. Germline CDR1 and CDR2: MNHNY and SVGAGI (reference sequence). As DNA, the CDR3 is TGTGCCAGCAGTTACTCGATATCAGGAAGTTACGAAAAACTGTTTTTT. Its protein is CASSYSISGSYEKLFF.

V is TRBV7-2 and J is TRBJ2-7; TRBD1 aligns across 8 bases. V dropped 4 bases and J dropped 2; count of bases not matched to a gene: 7. This CDR3 spans 15 amino acids. Germline CDR1 is SGHTA and CDR2 is FQGNSA. The CDR3 DNA reads TGTGCCAGCAGCTCCCCCAGGGGGCTAACCTACGAGCAGTACTTC. The encoded protein is CASSSPRGLTYEQYF.

The rearrangement uses TRBV7-9 and TRBJ2-2, with 7 bases that match TRBD2. The CDR3 is made up of 16 amino acids. In germline, CDR1 is SEHNR, CDR2 FQNEAQ (reference sequence). Trimming removed 0 bases from V and 2 bases from J; junction bases left unmatched: 3. The CDR3 DNA follows: TGTGCCAGCAGCTTAGCGCGCGGGAGCAACACCGGGGAGCTGTTTTTT. Encoded protein: CASSLARGSNTGELFF.

The chain links TRBV7-6 to TRBJ2-1; 14 bases align to TRBD2. The CDR3 is made up of 16 amino acids. Trimming at V came to 3 bases and at J to 9 bases, leaving 7 bases not matched to a gene. Germline-derived CDR1 and CDR2 are SGHVS and FNYEAQ. In nucleotides, the CDR3 is TGTGCCAGCAGCTTCCTGACTAGCGGGGGGGCGGGTGAGCAGTTCTTC. This translates into CASSFLTSGGAGEQFF. The whole variable domain, remainder taken from reference TRBV7-6 and TRBJ2-1, is GAGVSQSPRYKVTKRGQDVALRCDPISGHVSLYWYRQALGQGPEFLTYFNYEAQQDKSGLPNDRFSAERPEGSISTLTIQRTEQRDSAMYRCASSFLTSGGAGEQFFGPGTRLTVL.

CDR3 in amino acids: CASSEARQGAGGDTQYF. CDR3 nucleotides: TGTGCCAGCAGTGAAGCGAGACAGGGGGCCGGTGGAGATACGCAGTATTTT. V is TRBV6-1 and J is TRBJ2-3; 10 nucleotides agree with TRBD1. The V and J ends lost 0 bases and 5 bases, in that order; junction bases with no gene match: 8. Germline assignment: CDR1 MNHNS and CDR2 SASEGT. The length of the CDR3 is 17 residues.

The rearrangement joins TRBV11-3 to TRBJ1-6; D uncertain. This CDR3 has 13 residues. Trimming took off 6 bases at V and 8 bases at J, with 11 bases between the two ends. Germline V gene sequence: CDR1 SGHNT, CDR2 YENEEA. Here the CDR3 reads CASRTDADSPLHF. As DNA, the CDR3 is TGTGCCAGCAGGACTGACGCGGATTCACCCCTCCACTTT. The whole variable domain, remainder taken from reference TRBV11-3 and TRBJ1-6, is EAGVVQSPRYKIIEKKQPVAFWCNPISGHNTLYWYLQNLGQGPELLIRYENEEAVDDSQLPKDRFSAERLKGVDSTLKIQPAELGDSAVYLCASRTDADSPLHFGNGTRLTVT.

The chain employs TRBV7-9 and TRBJ2-7; maybe TRBD1 (7 bases). The ends were cut back, 5 bases at V and 3 bases at J, with 17 bases in the middle. Germline V gives CDR1 SEHNR, CDR2 FQNEAQ (reference sequence). The CDR3 covers 15 residues. CDR3 DNA sequence: TGTGCCAGCAGCGCCGGCCAGGGGGGTATCTACGAGCAGTACTTC. Translation gives CASSAGQGGIYEQYF. The entire variable domain, with the rest obtained from reference TRBV7-9 and TRBJ2-7, is as follows: DTGVSQNPRHKITKRGQNVTFRCDPISEHNRLYWYRQTLGQGPEFLTYFQNEAQLEKSRLLSDRFSAERPKGSFSTLEIQRTEQGDSAMYLCASSAGQGGIYEQYFGPGTRLTVT.

This chain joins TRBV20-1 and TRBJ1-1; D is unclear. The V end was cut by 6 bases, the J end by 3 bases, with 5 bases between. The germline CDR1 and CDR2 sequences are DFQATT and SNEGSKA (reference sequence). The CDR3 has 10 residues. This chain's CDR3 is CSAPDTEAFF. The DNA for the CDR3 is TGCAGTGCACCAGACACTGAAGCTTTCTTT.

V is TRBV30 and J is TRBJ2-7, with 8 positions matching TRBD2. With V trimmed by 0 bases and J by 0 bases, 10 bases remained unmatched. This CDR3 has 17 amino acids. Germline CDR1 GTSNPN, CDR2 SVGIG (reference sequence). CDR3 loop: CAWSVRAAGVSSYEQYF. In DNA, the CDR3 is TGTGCCTGGAGTGTCCGGGCAGCGGGAGTGAGCTCCTACGAGCAGTACTTC.